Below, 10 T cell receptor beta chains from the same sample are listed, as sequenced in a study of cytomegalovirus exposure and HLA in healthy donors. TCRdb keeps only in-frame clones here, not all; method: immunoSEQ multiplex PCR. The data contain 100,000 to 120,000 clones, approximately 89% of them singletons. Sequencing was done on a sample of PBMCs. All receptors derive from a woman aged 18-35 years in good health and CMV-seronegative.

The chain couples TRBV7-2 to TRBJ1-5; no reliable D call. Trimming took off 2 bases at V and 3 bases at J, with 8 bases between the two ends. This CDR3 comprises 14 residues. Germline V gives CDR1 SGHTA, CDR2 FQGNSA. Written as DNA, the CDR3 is TGTGCCAGCAGCTTAACTGTGAACAATCAGCCCCAGCATTTT. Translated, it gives CASSLTVNNQPQHF.

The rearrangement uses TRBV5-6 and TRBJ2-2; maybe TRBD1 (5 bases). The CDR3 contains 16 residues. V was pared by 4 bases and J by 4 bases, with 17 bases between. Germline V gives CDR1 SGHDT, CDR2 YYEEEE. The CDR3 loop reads CASSQTGRSGTGELFF. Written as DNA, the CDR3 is TGTGCCAGCAGCCAAACAGGCCGCTCGGGCACCGGGGAGCTGTTTTTT.

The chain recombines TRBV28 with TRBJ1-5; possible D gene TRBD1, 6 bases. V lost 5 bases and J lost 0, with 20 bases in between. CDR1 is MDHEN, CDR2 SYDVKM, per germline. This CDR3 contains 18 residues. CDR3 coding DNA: TGTGCCAGCAGTCCCTCTAAACAGGGCCTCTATAGCAATCAGCCCCAGCATTTT. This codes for CASSPSKQGLYSNQPQHF. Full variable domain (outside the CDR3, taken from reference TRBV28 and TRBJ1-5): DVKVTQSSRYLVKRTGEKVFLECVQDMDHENMFWYRQDPGLGLRLIYFSYDVKMKEKGDIPEGYSVSREKKERFSLILESASTNQTSMYLCASSPSKQGLYSNQPQHFGDGTRLSIL.

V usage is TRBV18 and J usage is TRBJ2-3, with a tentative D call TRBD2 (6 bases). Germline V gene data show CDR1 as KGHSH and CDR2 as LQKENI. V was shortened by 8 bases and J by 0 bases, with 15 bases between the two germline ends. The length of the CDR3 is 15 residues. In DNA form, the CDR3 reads TGTGCCAGCCGCCACGGTCTAGCGAGCACAGATACGCAGTATTTT. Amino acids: CASRHGLASTDTQYF.

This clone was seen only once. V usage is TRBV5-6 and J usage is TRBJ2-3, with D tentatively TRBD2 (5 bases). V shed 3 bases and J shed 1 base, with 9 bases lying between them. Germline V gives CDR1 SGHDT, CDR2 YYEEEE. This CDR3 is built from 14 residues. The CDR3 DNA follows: TGTGCCAGCAGCTCCGGACTTGGCACAGATACGCAGTATTTT. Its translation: CASSSGLGTDTQYF.

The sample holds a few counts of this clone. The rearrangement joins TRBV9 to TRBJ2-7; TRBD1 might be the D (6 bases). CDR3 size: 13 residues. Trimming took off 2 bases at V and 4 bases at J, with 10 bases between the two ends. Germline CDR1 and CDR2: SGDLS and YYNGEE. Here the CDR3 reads CASSVTGKYEQYF. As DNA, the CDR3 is TGTGCCAGCAGCGTTACAGGGAAATACGAGCAGTACTTC.

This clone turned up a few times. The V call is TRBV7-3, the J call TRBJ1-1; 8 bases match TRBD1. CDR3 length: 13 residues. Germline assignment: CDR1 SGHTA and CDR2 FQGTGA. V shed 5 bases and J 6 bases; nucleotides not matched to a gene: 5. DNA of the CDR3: TGTGCCAGCAGCCCCGGACAGGGAGCTGAAGCTTTCTTT. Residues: CASSPGQGAEAFF.

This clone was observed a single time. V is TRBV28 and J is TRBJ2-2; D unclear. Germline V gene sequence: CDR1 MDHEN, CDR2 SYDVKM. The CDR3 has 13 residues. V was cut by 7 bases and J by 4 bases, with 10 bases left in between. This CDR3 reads CASTTQITGELFF. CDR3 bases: TGTGCCAGCACCACACAAATCACCGGGGAGCTGTTTTTT.

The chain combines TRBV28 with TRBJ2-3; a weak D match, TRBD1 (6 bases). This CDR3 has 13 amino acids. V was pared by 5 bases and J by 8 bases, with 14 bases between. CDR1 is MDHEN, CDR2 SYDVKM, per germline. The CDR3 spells CASSVTQGSTQYF. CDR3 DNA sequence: TGTGCCAGCAGTGTGACACAGGGATCTACGCAGTATTTT.

CDR3 coding DNA: TGCGCCAGCAGCCAGAGGATCCGTTTCGGGGAGCTGTTTTTT. Translating it yields CASSQRIRFGELFF. The gene calls are TRBV4-3 and TRBJ2-2; D remains ambiguous. CDR3 size: 14 residues. The germline gives CDR1 LGHNA, CDR2 YSLEER. V was cut by 3 bases and J by 7 bases, with 12 bases left in between.